A single T cell receptor beta chain is shown here with its context. Trimming removed 2 bases at V and 4 bases at J, with 15 bases between. The CDR3 is 15 amino acids. The germline V gene encodes CDR1 GTSNPN and CDR2 SVGIG (reference sequence). This sample was taken from a study of blood T cell repertoires in COVID-19. The wider study: Acute and convalescent COVID-19 specimens originated in the United States, Italy and Spain. PBMCs, B-cell-depleted T cells, or T cells were the source of the cDNA or gDNA that made up the material.

Profiled with immunoSEQ multiplex PCR; TCRdb holds only in-frame clones, not every one. Of around 250,000 clones detected, about 82% appear once; the ten largest clones hold more than 2%. Self-reported history from a screening survey and questionnaire set each donor's cohort. The chain joins TRBV30 to TRBJ1-3; D is perhaps TRBD1 (6 bases). The origin of this receptor is a woman aged 50 to 60 who had recovered from COVID-19. The material sequenced was PBMCs or T cells enriched from blood (not recorded which). CDR3 sequence: CAWSPKQGSGNTIYF. The CDR3 DNA follows: TGTGCCTGGAGTCCTAAACAGGGTTCAGGAAACACCATATATTTT.